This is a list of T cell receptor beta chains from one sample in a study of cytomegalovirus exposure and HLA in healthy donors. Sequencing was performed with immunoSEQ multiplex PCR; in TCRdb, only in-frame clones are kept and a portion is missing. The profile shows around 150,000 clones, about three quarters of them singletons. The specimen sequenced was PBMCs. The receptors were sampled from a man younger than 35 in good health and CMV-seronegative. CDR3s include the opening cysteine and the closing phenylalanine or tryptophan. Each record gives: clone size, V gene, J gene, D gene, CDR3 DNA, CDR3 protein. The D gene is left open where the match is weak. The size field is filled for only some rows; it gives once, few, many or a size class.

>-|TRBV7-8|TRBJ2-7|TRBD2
TGTGCCACCTTCAGAGCGGGAGTCACTATTGAGCAGTACTTC
CATFRAGVTIEQYF
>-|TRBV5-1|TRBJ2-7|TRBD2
TGCGCCAGCACGGCGGGAGTGAACTACGAGCAGTACTTC
CASTAGVNYEQYF
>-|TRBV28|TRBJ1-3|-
TGTGCCAGTCTCAACAGGGCCCTCAACCAAAACACCATATATTTT
CASLNRALNQNTIYF
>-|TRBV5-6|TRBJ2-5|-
TGTGCCAGCAGCCAACAAGAGACCCAGTACTTC
CASSQQETQYF
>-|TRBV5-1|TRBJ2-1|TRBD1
TGCGCCAGTACTACCCGGGACAGGGGGCGATGGGAGCAGTTCTTC
CASTTRDRGRWEQFF
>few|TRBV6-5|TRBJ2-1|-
TGTGCCAGCAGTTACCCCCGGGGAACAGAGCAGTTCTTC
CASSYPRGTEQFF
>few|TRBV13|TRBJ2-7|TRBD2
TGTGCCAGCAGCCTCCGTGGCGCCGGACTAGCGCGTGGGGAGCAGTACTTC
CASSLRGAGLARGEQYF
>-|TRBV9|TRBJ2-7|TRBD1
TGTGCCAGCAGCTCGGACAGGGATGCCTACGAGCAGTACTTC
CASSSDRDAYEQYF
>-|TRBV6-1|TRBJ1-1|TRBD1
TGTGCCAGCAGTGGGGACAGGTTCAACACTGAAGCTTTCTTT
CASSGDRFNTEAFF
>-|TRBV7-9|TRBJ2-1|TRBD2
TGTTCCAGCAGCGCCCCGGGACTAGGATACAATGAGCAGTTCTTC
CSSSAPGLGYNEQFF
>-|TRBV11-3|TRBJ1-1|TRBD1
TGTGCCAGCAGCACAGGGGGAGGCGCCACTGAAGCTTTCTTT
CASSTGGGATEAFF
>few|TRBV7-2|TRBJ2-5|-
TGTGCCAGCAGCTTAGGCTGGCGTACGGGGGAGACCCAGTACTTC
CASSLGWRTGETQYF
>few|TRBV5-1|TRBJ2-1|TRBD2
TGCGCCAGCAGCTTGGGAGCGGGAGTATCCCCCAATGAGCAGTTCTTC
CASSLGAGVSPNEQFF
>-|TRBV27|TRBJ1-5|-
TGTGCCAGCAGTTTATCGATCGGGAGGAACCAGCATTTT
CASSLSIGRNQHF
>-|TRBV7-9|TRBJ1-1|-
TGTGCCAGCAGCTTCCAGGAGAACACTGAAGCTTTCTTT
CASSFQENTEAFF
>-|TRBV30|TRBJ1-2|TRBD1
TGTGCCTGGATTGGCACAAGGGGGCGCGGCTATGGCTACACCTTC
CAWIGTRGRGYGYTF
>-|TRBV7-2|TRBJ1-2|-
TGTGCCAGCAGCTTAGTTAGGACTTACTATGGCTACACCTTC
CASSLVRTYYGYTF
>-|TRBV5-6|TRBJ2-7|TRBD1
TGTGCCAGCAGCTTGGCCTCCCTTCGGGACAGGGGTGTATACGAGCAGTACTTC
CASSLASLRDRGVYEQYF
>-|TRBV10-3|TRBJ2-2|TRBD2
TGTGCCATAGGTCCGGGACTAGCGGTGAACACCGGGGAGCTGTTTTTT
CAIGPGLAVNTGELFF
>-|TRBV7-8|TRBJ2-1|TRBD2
TGTGCCAGCCAAGAACTAGCGGTTGACTACAATGAGCAGTTCTTC
CASQELAVDYNEQFF
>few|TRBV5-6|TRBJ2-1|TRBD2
TGTGCCAGCAGCCTAAGGTCGAGCGGGAAATCTTACAATGAGCAGTTCTTC
CASSLRSSGKSYNEQFF
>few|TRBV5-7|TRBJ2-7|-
TGTGCCAACCCCTGTGGACGACATCGGGGTCGCGAGCAGTACTTC
CANPCGRHRGREQYF
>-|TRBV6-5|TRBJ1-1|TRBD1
TGTGCCAGCAGGCCGGACAGGGGGGTAGGGACTGAAGCTTTCTTT
CASRPDRGVGTEAFF
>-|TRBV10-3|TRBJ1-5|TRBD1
TGTGCCATCAGTGATCTGGACAGGGGGACAAATCAGCCCCAGCATTTT
CAISDLDRGTNQPQHF
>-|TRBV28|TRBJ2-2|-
TGTGCCAGCACCCCCGGGACTTACACCGGGGAGCTGTTTTTT
CASTPGTYTGELFF
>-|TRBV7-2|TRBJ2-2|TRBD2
TGTGCCAGCAGCTTAGGACCCAGCGGGAGCATGGGCACCGGGGAGCTGTTTTTT
CASSLGPSGSMGTGELFF
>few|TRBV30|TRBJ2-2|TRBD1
TGTGCCTGGAGTGCCCAGGGGGCCGGGGAGCTGTTTTTT
CAWSAQGAGELFF
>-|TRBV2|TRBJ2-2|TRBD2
TGTGCCAGCAGTAGCCCTCAGGGACTAGCGGAGGGCCCAACCGGGGAGCTGTTTTTT
CASSSPQGLAEGPTGELFF
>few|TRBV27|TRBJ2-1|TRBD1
TGTGCCAGCATCTCCCTGGGGGGACAGGGGGCTCTGGCTGAGCAGTTCTTC
CASISLGGQGALAEQFF
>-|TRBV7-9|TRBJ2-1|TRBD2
TGTTCCAGCAGCCCCCTCTCGGGCGGGAGCTCCTACAATGAGCAGTTCTTC
CSSSPLSGGSSYNEQFF
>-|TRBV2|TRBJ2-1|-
TGTGCCAGCAGTGAAGTGGTGGCAGGCAATGAGCAGTTCTTC
CASSEVVAGNEQFF
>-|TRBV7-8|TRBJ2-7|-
TGTGCCAGCAGCTTAGCGAACAGGGTGGTACACTACGAGCAGTACTTC
CASSLANRVVHYEQYF
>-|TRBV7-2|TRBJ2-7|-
TGTGCCAGCAGCTTAAACAGGGAACACGAGCAGTACTTC
CASSLNREHEQYF
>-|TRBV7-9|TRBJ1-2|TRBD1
TGTTCCAGCAGCTTAGAGGGGGCGTATGGCTACACCTTC
CSSSLEGAYGYTF
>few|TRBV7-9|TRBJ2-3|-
TGTTCCAGCAGCCCGAAGCGGCGGAGCACAGATACGCAGTATTTT
CSSSPKRRSTDTQYF
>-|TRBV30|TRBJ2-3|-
TGTGCCTGGAGTCCCTCCTATGTGGGAGGTAGGGATACGCAGTATTTT
CAWSPSYVGGRDTQYF
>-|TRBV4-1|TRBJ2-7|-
TGCGCCAGCAGCCAAGAGGAAGCGGTCTACTACGAGCAGTACTTC
CASSQEEAVYYEQYF